This T cell receptor (beta chain) was retrieved from a study of blood T cell repertoires in COVID-19. Study at large: From T cells, B-cell-depleted T cells, or PBMCs came the material, which was cDNA or gDNA.

J was trimmed by 0 bases and V by 7 bases; bases with no gene match: 11. This CDR3 region has 17 residues. Germline V gene lookup returns CDR1 LNHDA and CDR2 SQIVND (reference sequence). Assignments of participants to cohorts depended upon their own reported clinical history. Cohort 3 donors counted as recovered after two negative PCRs, clearance, or resolved symptoms. Sequenced by immunoSEQ multiplex PCR; TCRdb stores in-frame clones only, minus some. The table lists more than 250,000 clones, approximately 88% of them singletons, with around 5.8% in the top ten. Sample: PBMCs or T cells enriched from blood (not recorded which). The origin of this receptor is a woman aged 40-49 years who had recovered from COVID-19. The chain links TRBV19 to TRBJ1-5, with 8 bases fitting TRBD1. CDR3 nucleotides: TGTGCCAGTACCGAGGCGGGCAGGGGGCTTAGCAATCAGCCCCAGCATTTT. Residues: CASTEAGRGLSNQPQHF.